Presented here are 5 T cell receptor beta chains from one specimen sequenced in a study of CD8 T cells in Susac syndrome. It was with random hexamers that about 0.45 to 1 ug RNA was reverse transcribed. One entry per CDR3 protein results from TCRdb running MiXCR on the immunoSEQ multiplex PCR reads. The profile covers roughly 100,000 distinct CDR3 sequences, with around 94% appearing a single time and roughly 0.31% taken by the ten largest. Sequenced material: CD4+ T cells from PBMCs. The receptors were sampled from a human donor with Susac syndrome.

The chain is built from TRBV12-3 or TRBV12-4 and TRBJ1-6; a possible D gene is TRBD1 (5 bases). The CDR3 loop spans 14 amino acids. The V gene lost 2 bases and the J gene lost 9 bases, with 11 bases spanning the gap. The CDR3 DNA follows: TGTGCCAGCAGTTTAACAGAGAGGGGTTCACCCCTCCACTTT. Translation: CASSLTERGSPLHF.

This rearrangement joins TRBV28 to TRBJ2-7; D is undetermined. The CDR3 contains 11 residues. Germline lookup yields CDR1 MDHEN and CDR2 SYDVKM. V lost 10 bases to trimming and J lost 4 bases, with 11 bases between them. The CDR3 DNA follows: TGTGCCACCTCCATCCGGTACGAGCAGTACTTC. Its translation: CATSIRYEQYF.

The chain uses TRBV20-1 and TRBJ2-5, with 10 nucleotides matching TRBD2. The CDR3 is 13 amino acids. Per the germline V gene, CDR1 is DFQATT and CDR2 is SNEGSKA (reference sequence). The CDR3: CSADPSGRETQYF. The CDR3 DNA follows: TGCAGCGCCGACCCTAGCGGGAGAGAGACCCAGTACTTC.

J is TRBJ2-3 and V is TRBV24-1; 9 bases are a match to TRBD2. This CDR3 is built from 16 residues. Germline loops: CDR1 KGHDR, CDR2 SFDVKD. V was clipped by 4 bases and J by 4 bases; unmatched bases: 8. The CDR3 nucleotides read TGTGCCACCAGTGACCGTAGCGGGGGAAGCGCAGATACGCAGTATTTT. Translation: CATSDRSGGSADTQYF.

The chain couples TRBV7-9 to TRBJ1-5; D is undetermined. V lost 1 base, J lost 9 bases, and 7 bases lay in between. The CDR3 has 12 amino acids. The germline V gene encodes CDR1 SEHNR and CDR2 FQNEAQ (reference sequence). Written as DNA, the CDR3 is TGTGCCAGCAGCTTAGGGGAGCGGCCCCAGCATTTT. It specifies CASSLGERPQHF. Together with reference TRBV7-9 and TRBJ1-5, the CDR3 gives the full variable domain: DTGVSQNPRHKITKRGQNVTFRCDPISEHNRLYWYRQTLGQGPEFLTYFQNEAQLEKSRLLSDRFSAERPKGSFSTLEIQRTEQGDSAMYLCASSLGERPQHFGDGTRLSIL.